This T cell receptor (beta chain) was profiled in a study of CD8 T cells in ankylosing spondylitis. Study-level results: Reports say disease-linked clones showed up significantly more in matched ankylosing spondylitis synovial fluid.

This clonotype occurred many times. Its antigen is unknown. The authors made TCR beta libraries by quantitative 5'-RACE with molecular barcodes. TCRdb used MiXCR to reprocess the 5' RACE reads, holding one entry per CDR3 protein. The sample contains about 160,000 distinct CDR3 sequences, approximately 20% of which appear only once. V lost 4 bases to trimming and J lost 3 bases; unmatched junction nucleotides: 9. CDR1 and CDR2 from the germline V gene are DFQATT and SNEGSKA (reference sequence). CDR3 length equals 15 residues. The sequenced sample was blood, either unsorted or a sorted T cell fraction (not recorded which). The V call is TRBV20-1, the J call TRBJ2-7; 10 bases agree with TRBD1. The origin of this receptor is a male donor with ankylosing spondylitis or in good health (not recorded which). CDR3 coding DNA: TGCAGTGCTAAGACCTGGACAGGGGGTTTCTACGAGCAGTACTTC. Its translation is CSAKTWTGGFYEQYF.